Shown below are 29 T cell receptor beta chains from a single sample sequenced in a study of T-cell reconstitution after alpha-beta-depleted transplantation in children. It was with unique molecular identifiers that the TCRbeta library was prepared. MiXCR, applied by TCRdb to the PCR reads, yields one record per CDR3 protein. This sample carries hundreds of thousands of distinct CDR3 sequences, 16% of them seen once, and the ten largest clones take 0.85% to 1.3%. This sample comprised PBMCs from the stem cell graft donor, obtained from the stem cell graft. These receptor sequences come from a human donor who donated a stem cell graft to a child with acute myeloid leukemia.

This sequence joins TRBV5-1 and TRBJ2-1, with 8 bases that match TRBD1. V was clipped by 3 bases and J by 8 bases; unmatched bases: 7. CDR1 SGHRS and CDR2 YFSETQ come from the germline V gene. The CDR3 extends over 14 amino acids. CDR3 sequence (DNA): TGCGCCAGCAGCTCCCGGACAGGGTCAGATGAGCAGTTCTTC. It encodes CASSSRTGSDEQFF.

The chain has TRBV7-2 and TRBJ1-1; D is perhaps TRBD1 (6 bases). The V end lost 5 bases, the J end lost 11 bases, and 21 bases lay between the germline ends. CDR1 and CDR2 from the germline V gene are SGHTA and FQGNSA. The CDR3 sequence is 14 residues long. The CDR3 here is CASSPAGGASPAFF. CDR3 sequence (DNA): TGTGCCAGCAGCCCCGCGGGGGGGGCAAGTCCCGCTTTCTTT.

This sequence joins TRBV12-3 or TRBV12-4 and TRBJ2-1, with 9 bases fitting TRBD1. CDR3 size: 15 residues. Losses at the gene ends were 5 bases for V and 9 bases for J; bases not matched to a gene: 11. The CDR3 sequence is CASSPRDRVSFEQFF. The CDR3 DNA reads as TGTGCCAGCAGTCCCCGGGACAGGGTTAGTTTTGAGCAGTTCTTC.

Many counts were recorded for this clonotype. The rearrangement joins TRBV7-2 to TRBJ2-1; possibly TRBD1 or TRBD2 for D (5 bases each). V was pared by 5 bases and J by 7 bases, with 15 bases between. The CDR3 extends over 14 amino acids. CDR1 and CDR2 (germline): SGHTA, FQGNSA. CDR3 nucleotide sequence: TGTGCCAGCAGCCCGGGACCTGGGGTGAATGAGCAGTTCTTC. Translating it yields CASSPGPGVNEQFF. Together with reference TRBV7-2 and TRBJ2-1, the CDR3 gives the full variable domain: GAGVSQSPSNKVTEKGKDVELRCDPISGHTALYWYRQSLGQGLEFLIYFQGNSAPDKSGLPSDRFSAERTGGSVSTLTIQRTQQEDSAVYLCASSPGPGVNEQFFGPGTRLTVL.

This clonotype was detected a few times. V and J are TRBV12-3 or TRBV12-4 and TRBJ1-5; 7 nucleotides align to TRBD1. This CDR3 region has 14 residues. After removal of 8 bases from V and 0 bases from J, the junction contained 4 bases not matched to a gene. The CDR3 DNA reads TGTGCCAGCCACGACAGGGCTAGCAATCAGCCCCAGCATTTT. It translates to CASHDRASNQPQHF.

Here the CDR3 DNA reads TGTGCCAGCAGCTTTCGACAGGCTACATTTCTCTACAATGAGCAGTTCTTC. Its protein product is CASSFRQATFLYNEQFF. The V call is TRBV7-8, the J call TRBJ2-1; possibly TRBD1 for D (6 bases). V was cut by 3 bases and J by 3 bases, with 18 bases left in between. In germline, CDR1 is SGHVS, CDR2 FQNEAQ. CDR3 size: 17 residues.

This clonotype appeared many times. The chain combines TRBV20-1 with TRBJ2-1; D is possibly TRBD1 or TRBD2 (5 bases each). Germline assignment: CDR1 DFQATT and CDR2 SNEGSKA (reference sequence). With 3 bases removed from V and 8 bases from J, the gap between germline ends came to 14 bases. This CDR3 is built from 13 residues. Here the CDR3 reads CSASSPGSDEQFF. CDR3 DNA: TGCAGTGCTAGTTCTCCAGGGAGCGATGAGCAGTTCTTC.

This clonotype was seen many times. The chain combines TRBV5-6 with TRBJ1-3, with D unclear. V was shortened by 0 bases and J by 0 bases, with 4 bases between the two germline ends. CDR1 and CDR2 (germline): SGHDT, YYEEEE. The length of the CDR3 is 14 residues. CDR3 sequence reads: CASSLDGSGNTIYF. The CDR3 region has the DNA TGTGCCAGCAGCTTGGATGGCTCTGGAAACACCATATATTTT.

This clonotype was counted at least ten times. The V and J genes are TRBV20-1 and TRBJ2-3, with no clear D. The germline V gene encodes CDR1 DFQATT and CDR2 SNEGSKA (reference sequence). The V end was cut by 4 bases, the J end by 1 base, with 9 bases between. This CDR3 spans 13 amino acids. The DNA of the CDR3 is TGCAGTGCTATAGGAACAGGCACAGATACGCAGTATTTT. This encodes CSAIGTGTDTQYF.

The rearrangement uses TRBV21-1 and TRBJ2-3; the table names TRBD2, a call not compared with the DNA. TRBV21-1 is described as a pseudogene. The CDR3 contains 15 residues. The CDR3 DNA reads as TGTGCCAGCAGCAAACGGACTAGCGGGGGGTATACGCAGTATTTT. Protein sequence: CASSKRTSGGYTQYF.

This clonotype was seen a few times. V is TRBV6-1 and J is TRBJ1-5; 9 bases match TRBD1. V lost 10 bases to trimming and J lost 4 bases; unmatched junction nucleotides: 11. The germline V gene encodes CDR1 MNHNS and CDR2 SASEGT. The length of the CDR3 is 15 residues. CDR3 loop: CATRDSDRGNQPQHF. CDR3 coding DNA: TGTGCCACCCGCGATTCCGACAGGGGGAATCAGCCCCAGCATTTT.

As DNA, the CDR3 is TGTGCCAGCAGATCCTGGGAGGGGACTAATTCACCCCTCCACTTT. It translates to CASRSWEGTNSPLHF. V and J are TRBV6-2 or TRBV6-3 and TRBJ1-6, with D maybe TRBD1 (5 bases). Germline values: CDR1 MNHEY, CDR2 SVGEGT. This CDR3 spans 15 amino acids. V was clipped by 6 bases and J by 6 bases, with 15 bases between them.

The table lists this clonotype with many counts. The chain employs TRBV5-6 and TRBJ2-5; D is perhaps TRBD2 (5 bases). CDR1 and CDR2 (germline): SGHDT, YYEEEE. Trimming shortened V by 2 bases and J by 0 bases, and 8 bases separated the two germline ends. The CDR3 contains 14 residues. CDR3 sequence (DNA): TGTGCCAGCAGCTTAGGACTGTACCAAGAGACCCAGTACTTC. Translation gives CASSLGLYQETQYF.

This clonotype was seen many times. The gene calls are TRBV6-2 or TRBV6-3 and TRBJ2-7; D is unclear. Germline V gene data show CDR1 as MNHEY and CDR2 as SVGEGT. The CDR3 length is 16 residues. V was shortened by 0 bases and J by 1 base, with 13 bases between the two germline ends. Here the CDR3 reads CASSYSIAITSYEQYF. DNA of the CDR3: TGTGCCAGCAGTTACTCCATAGCTATAACGTCCTACGAGCAGTACTTC.

This clonotype occurred many times. The chain combines TRBV27 with TRBJ2-1; perhaps TRBD2 as D (6 bases). The germline V gene has CDR1 MNHEY and CDR2 SMNVEV (reference sequence). With 2 bases removed from V and 1 base from J, the gap between germline ends came to 9 bases. The length of the CDR3 is 15 residues. CDR3: CASSLAGISYNEQFF. The CDR3 region has the DNA TGTGCCAGCAGTTTAGCGGGGATATCCTACAATGAGCAGTTCTTC.

This rearrangement joins TRBV20-1 to TRBJ2-3; a weak D match, TRBD2 (5 bases). CDR3 length equals 14 residues. Germline V gene lookup returns CDR1 DFQATT and CDR2 SNEGSKA (reference sequence). V was shortened by 5 bases and J by 0 bases, with 12 bases between the two germline ends. CDR3 sequence: CSAPERYSTDTQYF. The CDR3 DNA sequence: TGCAGTGCTCCAGAGCGGTATAGCACAGATACGCAGTATTTT.

This clonotype was recorded at least ten times. This chain connects TRBV20-1 to TRBJ1-1, with D hard to call. CDR3 length: 15 amino acids. V was pared by 3 bases and J by 1 base, with 15 bases between. CDR1 is DFQATT and CDR2 is SNEGSKA in the germline V gene (reference sequence). CDR3 residues: CSASLLAVPNTEAFF. DNA of the CDR3: TGCAGTGCTAGTCTATTGGCAGTCCCGAACACTGAAGCTTTCTTT.

V usage is TRBV3-1 and J usage is TRBJ2-2, with D possibly matching TRBD1 (6 bases). Deletions cut 4 bases from V and 1 base from J, with 13 bases between. Germline CDR1 reads LGHDT; CDR2 reads YNNKEL (reference sequence). This CDR3 has 16 amino acids. Written as DNA, the CDR3 is TGTGCCAGCAGCCTCAATGGGGGCCGGAACACCGGGGAGCTGTTTTTT. Protein: CASSLNGGRNTGELFF.

This clonotype was seen ten or more times. The V call is TRBV20-1, the J call TRBJ1-3; D perhaps matches TRBD1 (5 bases). The germline V gene has CDR1 DFQATT and CDR2 SNEGSKA (reference sequence). Trimming stripped 6 bases from V and 8 bases from J, with 14 bases between. This CDR3 is 12 amino acids long. CDR3 sequence reads: CSAGLLGDTIYF. CDR3 nucleotide sequence: TGCAGTGCCGGTCTTTTGGGGGACACCATATATTTT.

CDR3 coding DNA: TGCAGTGCTAGGAATAGCGGGGAGTACAATGAGCAGTTCTTC. Amino acids: CSARNSGEYNEQFF. The rearrangement links TRBV20-1 to TRBJ2-1, with 8 positions matching TRBD2. The germline V gene encodes CDR1 DFQATT and CDR2 SNEGSKA (reference sequence). J gave up 4 bases and V 3 bases, and 5 bases lay outside the gene matches. The CDR3 has 14 residues.

J is TRBJ2-6 and V is TRBV6-2 or TRBV6-3; possibly TRBD1 for D (5 bases). V lost 10 bases, J lost 0 bases, and 13 bases lay in between. CDR1 MNHEY and CDR2 SVGEGT come from the germline V gene. This CDR3 has 15 residues. In nucleotides, the CDR3 is TGTGCCACCGAGGCAGGGTACTCTGGGGCCAACGTCCTGACTTTC. It yields the protein CATEAGYSGANVLTF.

This clonotype was detected ten times or more. The chain combines TRBV20-1 with TRBJ2-5; TRBD2 matches 13 bases. V lost 5 bases, J lost 5 bases, and 11 bases stayed unmatched. CDR3 length: 16 residues. Germline V lookup: CDR1 DFQATT, CDR2 SNEGSKA (reference sequence). CDR3 in DNA: TGCAGTGCTCGGACAACTTGGACTAGCGGGGGTGAGACCCAGTACTTC. Residues: CSARTTWTSGGETQYF.

The table lists this clonotype with a few counts. CDR3 bases: TGTGCCAGCAGTTACTCATGGGCCTTTCTCCAAGAGACCCAGTACTTC. Translating gives CASSYSWAFLQETQYF. This chain links TRBV6-5 with TRBJ2-5; D gene uncertain. Germline V lookup: CDR1 MNHEY, CDR2 SVGAGI. V was cut by 0 bases and J by 1 base, with 12 bases left in between. The length of the CDR3 is 16 residues.

This clonotype has ten or more counts. The CDR3 region has the DNA TGCGCCAGCAGCCTGACCTACACAGATACGCAGTATTTT. Protein: CASSLTYTDTQYF. This rearrangement joins TRBV5-1 to TRBJ2-3; D is ambiguous. This CDR3 has 13 residues. Germline V CDR1 and CDR2: SGHRS, YFSETQ. V dropped 4 bases and J dropped 2 bases, with 8 bases sitting between them.

The sample holds a few counts of this clonotype. This chain joins TRBV7-7 and TRBJ2-5; no clear D. The V gene lost 2 bases and the J gene lost 1 base, with 14 bases spanning the gap. Germline V gives CDR1 SSHAT, CDR2 FNYEAQ (reference sequence). CDR3 length equals 16 residues. In DNA, the CDR3 is TGTGCCAGCAGCTTAAGTCGGTCGTCAGCCCAAGAGACCCAGTACTTC. It codes for CASSLSRSSAQETQYF. The variable domain in full, with the rest retrieved from reference TRBV7-7 and TRBJ2-5, is GAGVSQSPRYKVTKRGQDVTLRCDPISSHATLYWYQQALGQGPEFLTYFNYEAQPDKSGLPSDRFSAERPEGSISTLTIQRTEQRDSAMYRCASSLSRSSAQETQYFGPGTRLLVL.

This clonotype has ten or more counts. V is TRBV7-9 and J is TRBJ2-1, with a weak D call TRBD1 (6 bases). This CDR3 region has 13 residues. The V gene's germline CDR1 is SEHNR and CDR2 FQNEAQ (reference sequence). The germline V and J ends were trimmed by 0 bases and 7 bases, with 7 bases remaining between them. CDR3 nucleotide sequence: TGTGCCAGCAGCTTAGCGAGGGGGAATGAGCAGTTCTTC. Its translation is CASSLARGNEQFF.

In this sample, this clonotype turned up many times. The chain joins TRBV20-1 to TRBJ2-7; 7 bases are a match to TRBD2. The germline CDR1 and CDR2 sequences are DFQATT and SNEGSKA (reference sequence). This CDR3 contains 13 residues. J was trimmed by 0 bases and V by 5 bases; bases with no gene match: 4. CDR3 DNA sequence: TGCAGTGCTTGGGGGGGTCTCTCCTACGAGCAGTACTTC. It specifies CSAWGGLSYEQYF.

This chain uses TRBV6-2 or TRBV6-3 with TRBJ2-5; no reliable D call. The CDR3 sequence is 13 residues long. Germline CDR1 is MNHEY and CDR2 is SVGEGT. Deletions cut 8 bases from V and 1 base from J, with 11 bases between. CDR3 DNA: TGTGCCAGCGCACTGTTTACCCAAGAGACCCAGTACTTC. This gives the protein CASALFTQETQYF.

The chain links TRBV5-1 to TRBJ2-5, with 7 positions matching TRBD1. The V gene's germline CDR1 is SGHRS and CDR2 YFSETQ. The CDR3 runs 15 residues. Trimming removed 1 base from V and 2 bases from J; junction bases left unmatched: 5. The CDR3 loop reads CASSLRPGGQETQYF. The CDR3, as DNA: TGCGCCAGCAGCTTGCGCCCAGGGGGACAAGAGACCCAGTACTTC. Looking up the rest from reference TRBV5-1 and TRBJ2-5 gives the full variable domain: KAGVTQTPRYLIKTRGQQVTLSCSPISGHRSVSWYQQTPGQGLQFLFEYFSETQRNKGNFPGRFSGRQFSNSRSEMNVSTLELGDSALYLCASSLRPGGQETQYFGPGTRLLVL.